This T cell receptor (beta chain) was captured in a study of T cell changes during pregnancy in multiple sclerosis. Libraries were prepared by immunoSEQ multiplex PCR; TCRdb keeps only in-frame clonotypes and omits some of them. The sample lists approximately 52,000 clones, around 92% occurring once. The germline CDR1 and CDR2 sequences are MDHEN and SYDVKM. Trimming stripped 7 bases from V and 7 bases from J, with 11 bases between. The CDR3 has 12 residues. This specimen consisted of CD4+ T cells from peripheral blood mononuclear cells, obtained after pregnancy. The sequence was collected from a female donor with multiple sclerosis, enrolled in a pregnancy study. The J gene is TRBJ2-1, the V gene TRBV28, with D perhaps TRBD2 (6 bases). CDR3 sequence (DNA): TGTGCCAGCAACTCACGGGGGAATGAGCAGTTCTTC. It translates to CASNSRGNEQFF.